Below, 24 T cell receptor beta chains from the same sample are listed, as sequenced in a study of cytomegalovirus exposure and HLA in healthy donors. Use of 60 Vbeta and 13 Jbeta primers characterized the PCR. Generated by immunoSEQ multiplex PCR, the TCRdb table keeps only in-frame clones and is missing some. The top ten hold 6.5% to 9% of the sample, which has approximately 86,000 clones, 85% seen once. The sequenced material came from PBMCs. The source of these receptors is a man between 35 and 55 years old in good health and CMV-seropositive.

CDR3 DNA: TGTGCCAGCAGTGAACTCGGGAGAGGTCGGTACTTC. It is translated as CASSELGRGRYF. This sequence joins TRBV6-1 and TRBJ2-7; D might be TRBD2 (6 bases). Trimming took 2 bases from V and 12 from J, leaving 14 bases between them. The CDR3 totals 12 residues. Germline CDR1 is MNHNS and CDR2 is SASEGT.

The chain recombines TRBV6-5 with TRBJ1-5, with D tentatively TRBD1 (5 bases). The CDR3 has 14 residues. Germline assignment: CDR1 MNHEY and CDR2 SVGAGI. V was trimmed by 6 bases and J by 2 bases, leaving 11 bases between them. Written as DNA, the CDR3 is TGTGCCAGCAGACCAGACAGAGGCAATCAGCCCCAGCATTTT. Protein sequence: CASRPDRGNQPQHF.

The chain couples TRBV19 to TRBJ1-1, with 11 bases that match TRBD1. Looked up from germline, CDR1 is LNHDA and CDR2 is SQIVND (reference sequence). V trimming: 10 bases; J trimming: 7 bases; junction bases outside the gene matches: 8. The CDR3 loop spans 13 amino acids. CDR3: CATTRDRGFEAFF. In DNA form, the CDR3 reads TGTGCCACAACCCGGGACAGGGGGTTTGAAGCTTTCTTT.

The gene calls are TRBV28 and TRBJ2-7; tentatively, D is TRBD2 (5 bases). Trimming removed 6 bases from V and 0 bases from J, with 15 bases in between. Germline values: CDR1 MDHEN, CDR2 SYDVKM. The CDR3 covers 15 residues. The CDR3 here is CASSQRPGSSYEQYF. The DNA of the CDR3 is TGTGCCAGCAGCCAGCGGCCGGGGAGCTCCTACGAGCAGTACTTC.

The chain employs TRBV5-1 and TRBJ2-5, with 7 bases that match TRBD2. The V and J ends lost 1 base and 5 bases, in that order; junction bases with no gene match: 8. The CDR3 is made up of 15 amino acids. Germline loops: CDR1 SGHRS, CDR2 YFSETQ. The DNA of the CDR3 is TGCGCCAGCAGCTTGAATCCAGCGGGGAGGGAGACCCAGTACTTC. This encodes CASSLNPAGRETQYF.

The gene calls are TRBV5-1 and TRBJ1-1; 10 bases agree with TRBD1. The CDR3 is made up of 16 amino acids. With V trimmed by 5 bases and J by 5 bases, 12 bases remained unmatched. CDR1 and CDR2 (germline): SGHRS, YFSETQ. The CDR3: CASSYGTGALGTEAFF. In DNA, the CDR3 is TGCGCCAGCAGTTACGGGACAGGGGCCTTGGGGACTGAAGCTTTCTTT.

The CDR3: CASSNTGVSSPLHF. CDR3 in DNA: TGTGCCAGCTCAAACACAGGGGTTAGTTCACCCCTCCACTTT. The chain joins TRBV18 to TRBJ1-6; 7 positions agree with TRBD1. Germline CDR1 reads KGHSH; CDR2 reads LQKENI. V was pared by 5 bases and J by 9 bases, with 7 bases of the junction left unmatched. The CDR3 has 14 residues.

The chain is built from TRBV5-8 and TRBJ2-7; 7 bases agree with TRBD1. This CDR3 spans 14 amino acids. CDR1 and CDR2 (germline): SGHTS, YDEGEE. V shed 0 bases, J shed 7 bases, and the junction held 7 bases outside the gene matches. Here the CDR3 reads CASSLGDRVGEQYF. CDR3 coding DNA: TGTGCCAGCAGCTTGGGCGACAGGGTAGGAGAGCAGTACTTC. Together with reference TRBV5-8 and TRBJ2-7, the CDR3 gives the full variable domain: EAGVTQSPTHLIKTRGQQATLRCSPISGHTSVYWYQQALGLGLQFLLWYDEGEERNRGNFPPRFSGRQFPNYSSELNVNALELEDSALYLCASSLGDRVGEQYFGPGTRLTVT.

The chain carries TRBV6-5 and TRBJ2-3, with TRBD1 matching over 8 bases. This CDR3 is 15 amino acids long. J was trimmed by 7 bases and V by 2 bases; bases with no gene match: 8. Per germline, CDR1 MNHEY and CDR2 SVGAGI. In DNA form, the CDR3 reads TGTGCCAGCAGTTACGAGGGGACAGGACCCCATACGCAGTATTTT. It specifies CASSYEGTGPHTQYF.

The V gene is TRBV6-6, the J gene TRBJ1-1, with D uncertain. V lost 0 bases, J lost 4 bases, and 9 bases lay in between. This CDR3 has 14 residues. The germline CDR1 and CDR2 sequences are MNHNY and SVGAGI (reference sequence). CDR3 nucleotide sequence: TGTGCCAGCAGTTACTCGCCCCAGTTCACTGAAGCTTTCTTT. It codes for CASSYSPQFTEAFF.

This sequence joins TRBV5-1 and TRBJ1-1; D unclear. This CDR3 is built from 14 residues. V lost 4 bases to trimming and J lost 1 base, with 11 bases between them. From germline, CDR1 is SGHRS and CDR2 YFSETQ. The CDR3 is CASSPRVGNTEAFF. CDR3 DNA: TGCGCCAGCAGCCCACGGGTGGGGAACACTGAAGCTTTCTTT.

This chain joins TRBV7-8 and TRBJ1-3; D possibly corresponds to TRBD1 (5 bases). V lost 3 bases and J 0 bases, leaving 12 bases between the germline ends. Germline assignment: CDR1 SGHVS and CDR2 FQNEAQ. The CDR3 totals 16 residues. The CDR3 DNA reads as TGTGCCAGCAGCTTCGCGGGACGACCCTCTGGAAACACCATATATTTT. This codes for CASSFAGRPSGNTIYF.

The J gene is TRBJ1-4, the V gene TRBV28; a possible D gene is TRBD1 (5 bases). CDR3 size: 12 residues. V dropped 0 bases and J dropped 10 bases, with 6 bases sitting between them. Germline loops: CDR1 MDHEN, CDR2 SYDVKM. CDR3 sequence (DNA): TGTGCCAGCAGTTTATGGGGGGGAAAACTGTTTTTT. Protein: CASSLWGGKLFF.

This clone was recorded once. The chain couples TRBV28 to TRBJ2-7; D is perhaps TRBD2 (5 bases). Per germline, CDR1 MDHEN and CDR2 SYDVKM. V lost 6 bases, J lost 3 bases, and 18 bases lay in between. The CDR3 sequence is 15 residues long. This CDR3 is CASREPGPRVYEQYF. CDR3 bases: TGTGCCAGCAGAGAGCCTGGACCGCGGGTCTACGAGCAGTACTTC. Based on the CDR3 plus reference TRBV28 and TRBJ2-7, the full variable domain is DVKVTQSSRYLVKRTGEKVFLECVQDMDHENMFWYRQDPGLGLRLIYFSYDVKMKEKGDIPEGYSVSREKKERFSLILESASTNQTSMYLCASREPGPRVYEQYFGPGTRLTVT.

A single count supports this clone. The chain is built from TRBV19 and TRBJ2-7; maybe TRBD2 (6 bases). V was pared by 3 bases and J by 3 bases, with 15 bases between. Germline CDR1 and CDR2: LNHDA and SQIVND (reference sequence). The CDR3 consists of 15 residues. CDR3 sequence (DNA): TGTGCCAGTAGTATCCCCGGAGGGGTAGGCTACGAGCAGTACTTC. As protein: CASSIPGGVGYEQYF.

This clone has a single count. The CDR3 protein is CASSSLYEQYF. DNA of the CDR3: TGTGCCAGCAGCTCCCTCTACGAGCAGTACTTC. The V and J genes are TRBV6-5 and TRBJ2-7; unclear D gene. In germline, CDR1 is MNHEY, CDR2 SVGAGI. Trimming removed 6 bases at V and 3 bases at J, with 6 bases between. The CDR3 has 11 amino acids.

By share of the sample, this clone is medium-sized (0.01 to 0.1%). The V gene is TRBV10-3, the J gene TRBJ2-1; TRBD2 might be the D (6 bases). The CDR3 is 17 amino acids. With 3 bases removed from V and 0 bases from J, the gap between germline ends came to 15 bases. CDR1 is ENHRY, CDR2 SYGVKD, per germline. CDR3 loop: CAISERGTFSSYNEQFF. The CDR3 DNA is TGTGCCATCAGTGAACGCGGGACCTTTAGCTCCTACAATGAGCAGTTCTTC.

The genes are TRBV10-3 and TRBJ2-7; TRBD1 is a possible D gene (6 bases). This CDR3 has 16 residues. V was clipped by 2 bases and J by 2 bases, with 16 bases between them. In germline, CDR1 is ENHRY, CDR2 SYGVKD. CDR3 sequence: CAISEASGTLTYEQYF. DNA for the CDR3: TGTGCCATCAGTGAGGCCTCCGGGACATTGACCTACGAGCAGTACTTC.

The CDR3 region has the DNA TGCGCCAGCAGCTGGGACACCAAAGGGGAGCTGTTTTTT. Residues: CASSWDTKGELFF. The chain recombines TRBV5-1 with TRBJ2-2; the D gene is possibly TRBD1 (6 bases). Germline CDR1 reads SGHRS; CDR2 reads YFSETQ. The V end was cut by 3 bases, the J end by 8 bases, with 11 bases between. The CDR3 is 13 amino acids.

The J gene is TRBJ2-1, the V gene TRBV6-4, with D unresolved. The V gene lost 4 bases and the J gene lost 0 bases, with 10 bases spanning the gap. Germline lookup yields CDR1 MRHNA and CDR2 SNTAGT. The CDR3 runs 15 residues. CDR3 DNA sequence: TGTGCCAGCAGTGCCTCCCCGAGCTCCTACAATGAGCAGTTCTTC. Encoded protein: CASSASPSSYNEQFF.

This clone was observed a single time. In nucleotides, the CDR3 is TGCGCCAGCACCGAAACGACAGGGGTGGGCGGGGAGCTGTTTTTT. Amino acids: CASTETTGVGGELFF. The J gene is TRBJ2-2, the V gene TRBV5-1, with 8 bases that match TRBD1. Unmatched junction bases numbered 11, after V lost 6 bases and J lost 7 bases. Germline CDR1 and CDR2: SGHRS and YFSETQ. The CDR3 runs 15 residues.

The CDR3 reads CASSYSPGGGYEQYF. CDR3 sequence (DNA): TGTGCCAGCAGTTACTCGCCAGGGGGCGGCTACGAGCAGTACTTC. V gene TRBV6-5 combines with J gene TRBJ2-7; the match to TRBD1 covers 8 bases. The length of the CDR3 is 15 residues. V trimming: 0 bases; J trimming: 3 bases; junction bases outside the gene matches: 4. In germline, CDR1 is MNHEY, CDR2 SVGAGI.

The chain uses TRBV6-1 and TRBJ1-2; a possible D gene is TRBD1 (6 bases). The germline V gene encodes CDR1 MNHNS and CDR2 SASEGT. The CDR3 is made up of 15 amino acids. The V end was cut by 3 bases, the J end by 8 bases, with 19 bases between. Written as DNA, the CDR3 is TGTGCCAGCAGTGAGGGGGCAGGGCCTGGATGGGGCTACACCTTC. This sequence encodes CASSEGAGPGWGYTF.

CDR3 coding DNA: TGTGCCAGCAGCCACACACTGACAGGGCCTAAAAACATTCAGTACTTC. Protein sequence: CASSHTLTGPKNIQYF. The J gene is TRBJ2-4, the V gene TRBV27, with 7 bases identical to TRBD1. The CDR3 runs 16 residues. Germline V gene data show CDR1 as MNHEY and CDR2 as SMNVEV (reference sequence). V dropped 6 bases and J dropped 4; count of bases not matched to a gene: 12.